The clone carrying this TCR beta chain was recorded a few times. The TCRbeta library incorporated unique molecular identifiers. TCRdb reanalysed the PCR reads using MiXCR and keeps one entry per CDR3 protein. Altogether about 230,000 distinct CDR3 sequences are present, about 9.6% being singletons, with the ten largest covering 5% to 6%. These data come from a study of T-cell reconstitution after alpha-beta-depleted transplantation in children. The V gene end was trimmed by 8 bases and the J gene end by 7 bases; junction bases not matched to a gene: 12. Germline CDR1 SGHTA, CDR2 FQGNSA. The CDR3 is 14 amino acids.

This material consisted of PBMCs from the stem cell graft donor, taken from the stem cell graft. The TCR was taken from a human donor who donated a stem cell graft to a child with SCID. The V gene is TRBV7-2, the J gene TRBJ1-2, with 8 nucleotides matching TRBD1. The CDR3, as DNA: TGTGCCAGCTCTAACAGACAGGGGTCGCGTGGCTACACCTTC. Its translation: CASSNRQGSRGYTF. The variable domain in full, with the rest retrieved from reference TRBV7-2 and TRBJ1-2, is GAGVSQSPSNKVTEKGKDVELRCDPISGHTALYWYRQSLGQGLEFLIYFQGNSAPDKSGLPSDRFSAERTGGSVSTLTIQRTQQEDSAVYLCASSNRQGSRGYTFGSGTRLTVV.